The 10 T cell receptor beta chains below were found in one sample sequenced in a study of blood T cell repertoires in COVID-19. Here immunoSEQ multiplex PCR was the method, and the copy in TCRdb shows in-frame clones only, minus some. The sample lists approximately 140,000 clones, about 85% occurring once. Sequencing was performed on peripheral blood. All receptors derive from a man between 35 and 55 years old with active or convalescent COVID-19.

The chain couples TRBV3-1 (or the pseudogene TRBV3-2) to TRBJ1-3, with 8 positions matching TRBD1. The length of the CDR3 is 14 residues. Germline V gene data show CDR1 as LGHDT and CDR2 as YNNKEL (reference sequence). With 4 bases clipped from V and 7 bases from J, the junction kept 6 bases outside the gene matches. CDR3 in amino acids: CASSRLGQANTIYF. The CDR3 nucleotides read TGTGCCAGCAGCCGGCTGGGACAGGCGAACACCATATATTTT.

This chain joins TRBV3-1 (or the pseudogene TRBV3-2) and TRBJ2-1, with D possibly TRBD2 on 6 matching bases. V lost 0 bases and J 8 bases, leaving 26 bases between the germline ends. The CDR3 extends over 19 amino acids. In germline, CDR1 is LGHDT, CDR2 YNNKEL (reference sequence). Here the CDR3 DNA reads TGTGCCAGCAGCCAAGATGTCACTCGCGGTGGGACTTCGTTCGATGAGCAGTTCTTC. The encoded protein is CASSQDVTRGGTSFDEQFF.

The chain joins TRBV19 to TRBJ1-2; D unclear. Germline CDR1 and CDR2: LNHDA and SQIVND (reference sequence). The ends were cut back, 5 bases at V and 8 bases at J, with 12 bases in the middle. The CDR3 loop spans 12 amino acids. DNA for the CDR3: TGTGCCAGTAGTGTTCAGCGAGAGGGCTACACCTTC. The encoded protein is CASSVQREGYTF.

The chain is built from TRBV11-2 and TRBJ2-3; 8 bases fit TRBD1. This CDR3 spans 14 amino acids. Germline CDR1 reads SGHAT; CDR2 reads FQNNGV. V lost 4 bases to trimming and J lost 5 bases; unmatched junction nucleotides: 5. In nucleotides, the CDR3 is TGTGCCAGCAGCTCGGACAGGGCAAGAGATACGCAGTATTTT. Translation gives CASSSDRARDTQYF.

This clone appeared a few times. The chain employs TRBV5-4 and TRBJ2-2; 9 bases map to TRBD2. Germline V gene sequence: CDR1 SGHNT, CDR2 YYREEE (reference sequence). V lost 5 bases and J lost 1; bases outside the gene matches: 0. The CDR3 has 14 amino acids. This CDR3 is CASRTSGNTGELFF. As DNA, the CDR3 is TGTGCCAGCAGGACTAGCGGGAACACCGGGGAGCTGTTTTTT. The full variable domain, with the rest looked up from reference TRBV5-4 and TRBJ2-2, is ETGVTQSPTHLIKTRGQQVTLRCSSQSGHNTVSWYQQALGQGPQFIFQYYREEENGRGNFPPRFSGLQFPNYSSELNVNALELDDSALYLCASRTSGNTGELFFGEGSRLTVL.

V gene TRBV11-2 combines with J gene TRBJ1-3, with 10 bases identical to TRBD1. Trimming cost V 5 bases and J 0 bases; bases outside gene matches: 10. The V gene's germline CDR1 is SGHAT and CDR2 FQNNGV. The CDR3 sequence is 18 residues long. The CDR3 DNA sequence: TGTGCCAGCAGCCGTCCCGGGACAGGGGCCAGCTCTGGAAACACCATATATTTT. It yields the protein CASSRPGTGASSGNTIYF.

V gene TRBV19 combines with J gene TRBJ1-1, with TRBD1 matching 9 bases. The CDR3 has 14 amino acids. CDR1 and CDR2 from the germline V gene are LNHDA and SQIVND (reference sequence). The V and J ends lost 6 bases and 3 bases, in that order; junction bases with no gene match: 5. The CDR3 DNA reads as TGTGCCAGTAGAAGGACAGGGGTACACACTGAAGCTTTCTTT. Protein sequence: CASRRTGVHTEAFF.

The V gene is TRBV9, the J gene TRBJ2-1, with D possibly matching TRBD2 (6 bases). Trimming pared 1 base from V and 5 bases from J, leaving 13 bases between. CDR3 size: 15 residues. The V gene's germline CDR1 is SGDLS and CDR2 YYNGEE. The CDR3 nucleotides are TGTGCCAGCAGCGTACTGGATAGCGGAAACAATGAGCAGTTCTTC. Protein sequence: CASSVLDSGNNEQFF.

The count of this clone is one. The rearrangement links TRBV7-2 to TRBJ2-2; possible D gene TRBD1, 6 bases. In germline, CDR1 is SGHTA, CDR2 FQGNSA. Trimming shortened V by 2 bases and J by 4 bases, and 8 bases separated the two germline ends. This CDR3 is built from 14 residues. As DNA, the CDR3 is TGTGCCAGCAGCTTACAGGGGATCACCGGGGAGCTGTTTTTT. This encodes CASSLQGITGELFF.

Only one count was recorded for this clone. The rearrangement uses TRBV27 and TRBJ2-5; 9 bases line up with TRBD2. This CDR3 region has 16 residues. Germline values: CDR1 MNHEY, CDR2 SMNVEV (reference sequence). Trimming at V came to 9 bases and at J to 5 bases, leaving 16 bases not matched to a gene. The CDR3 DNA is TGTGCCAGAGTGCCCTCAAGCGGGGGGCAGGGGGAGACCCAGTACTTC. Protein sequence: CARVPSSGGQGETQYF.